These T cell receptor beta chains were read from a single sample in a study of OX40 agonist ivuxolimab in advanced cancers. Clones were read by immunoSEQ multiplex PCR, and TCRdb kept only the in-frame ones, dropping some. Of 130,000 or so clones listed, around 93% were seen once; the top ten hold more than 0.15%. The material was CD4+ or CD8+ T cells sorted from blood, obtained in a trial of the OX40 agonist ivuxolimab. These TCRs come from an adult with an advanced solid tumor such as melanoma, head and neck, liver or kidney cancer. CDR3s include the opening cysteine and the closing phenylalanine or tryptophan. A D gene is named only where the DNA matches it firmly. Clone size is shown for a subset of rows, as once, few, many or a class of expanded clone.

size | D | J | V | DNA | CDR3
NA | TRBD1 | TRBJ1-2 | TRBV27 | TGTGCCAGCAGTTTTACAGGGGCCCACCTATATGGCTACACCTTC | CASSFTGAHLYGYTF
NA | TRBD1 | TRBJ1-1 | TRBV28 | TGTGCCAGCAGGGGGACAGGGAAGACTGAAGCTTTCTTT | CASRGTGKTEAFF
NA | TRBD1 | TRBJ1-4 | TRBV28 | TGTGCCAGCAGTTCCCTGACAGGGGGGAATGAAAAACTGTTTTTT | CASSSLTGGNEKLFF
NA | NA | TRBJ2-2 | TRBV6-5 | TGTGCCAGCAGTCGAGTACAGGCAACCGGGGAGCTGTTTTTT | CASSRVQATGELFF
NA | TRBD1 | TRBJ2-2 | TRBV5-1 | TGCGCCAGCAGCTCAGGGACAGTCTCCGGGGAGCTGTTTTTT | CASSSGTVSGELFF
once | NA | TRBJ1-2 | TRBV2 | TGTGCCAGCAGTCAGGACGTTCTCTATGGCTACACCTTC | CASSQDVLYGYTF
NA | NA | TRBJ2-3 | TRBV5-1 | TGCGCCAGCAGCTTGCAAGACCACAATACGCAGTATTTT | CASSLQDHNTQYF
NA | NA | TRBJ1-2 | TRBV10-2 | TGCGCCAGCAGTGATAACGGGATTGGTGGCTACACCTTC | CASSDNGIGGYTF
NA | NA | TRBJ1-1 | TRBV6-5 | TGTGCCAGCAGCTCCGGCGGTGGGACCGCCGTTGGGGCTTTCTTT | CASSSGGGTAVGAFF
NA | NA | TRBJ2-3 | TRBV15 | TGTGCCACCAGCAGAGAGGGGCTAAGCACAGATACGCAGTATTTT | CATSREGLSTDTQYF
NA | NA | TRBJ1-2 | TRBV15 | TGTGCCACCAGCAGAGGAAGGGGGAGGGATGGCTACACCTTC | CATSRGRGRDGYTF
NA | NA | TRBJ2-7 | TRBV27 | TGTGCCAGCAGCCAAAACGGCTACGAGCAGTACTTC | CASSQNGYEQYF
NA | NA | TRBJ1-3 | TRBV7-9 | TGTGCCAGCAGCCCCGGTCGGTCTGCTGGAAACACCATATATTTT | CASSPGRSAGNTIYF
NA | NA | TRBJ2-7 | TRBV6-1 | TGTGCCAGCAGTGAAGCGTGGGGGAGCTCCTACGAGCAGTACTTC | CASSEAWGSSYEQYF
NA | NA | TRBJ2-3 | TRBV28 | TGTGCCAGCAGTTTTCAGAGAGCCGGACCGGCAGGAGGTGTAGATACGCAGTATTTT | CASSFQRAGPAGGVDTQYF
NA | NA | TRBJ1-2 | TRBV5-1 | TGCGCCAGCAGCTCTTCGGGGGGAGGTATAGGCTACACCTTC | CASSSSGGGIGYTF
NA | NA | TRBJ1-5 | TRBV10-3 | TGTGCCATCAGTGAGGGACCGAACAATCAGCCCCAGCATTTT | CAISEGPNNQPQHF
NA | NA | TRBJ2-1 | TRBV19 | TGTGCCACCCAGGGTGGTGAGCAGTTCTTC | CATQGGEQFF
NA | NA | TRBJ1-3 | TRBV6-5 | TGTGCCAGCAGTCCAGCGAGCAACACCATATATTTT | CASSPASNTIYF
NA | NA | TRBJ2-3 | TRBV9 | TGTGCCAGCAGCGTAGCTAGCACAGATACGCAGTATTTT | CASSVASTDTQYF
NA | NA | TRBJ2-7 | TRBV6-6 | TGTGCCAGCCAAAGGGACACCTCCTACGAGCAGTACTTC | CASQRDTSYEQYF
once | TRBD2 | TRBJ2-1 | TRBV4-3 | TGCGCCAGCAGCCAAGAGCGGGAGACCTCCTACAATGAGCAGTTCTTC | CASSQERETSYNEQFF
NA | NA | TRBJ1-5 | TRBV5-8 | TGTGCCAGCAGGATGGTTGGGGGTATTCGTAGCAATCAGCCCCAGCATTTT | CASRMVGGIRSNQPQHF
NA | TRBD1 | TRBJ2-5 | TRBV6-5 | TGTGCCAGCAGTTACTCGAAAGGCGGGACAGGGACCAGGTACTTC | CASSYSKGGTGTRYF
NA | NA | TRBJ2-1 | TRBV7-9 | TGTGCCAGCAGCTTAGTGGGCACTTATGACAATGAGCAGTTCTTC | CASSLVGTYDNEQFF
NA | TRBD1 | TRBJ2-2 | TRBV5-1 | TGCGCCAGCAGCTTGGGACAGGGGTACACCGGGGAGCTGTTTTTT | CASSLGQGYTGELFF
NA | NA | TRBJ2-2 | TRBV19 | TGTGCCAGTAGTATAGTGACGAACACCGGGGAGCTGTTTTTT | CASSIVTNTGELFF
NA | NA | TRBJ1-4 | TRBV6-6 | TGTGCCAGCTTTGGGGACCGTCGGAATGAAAAACTGTTTTTT | CASFGDRRNEKLFF
NA | NA | TRBJ2-3 | TRBV7-2 | TGTGCCAGCAGGCCCCCGGGACCCCTGGTAGATACGCAGTATTTT | CASRPPGPLVDTQYF
NA | NA | TRBJ1-3 | TRBV5-4 | TGTGCCAGCAGTTCGGCAGGAGGGATCTCTGGAAACACCATATATTTT | CASSSAGGISGNTIYF
NA | NA | TRBJ1-4 | TRBV19 | TGTGCCAGCCGGGACGGACGAAATGAAAAACTGTTTTTT | CASRDGRNEKLFF
NA | NA | TRBJ2-7 | TRBV5-8 | TGTGCCAGCAGCTTGGGTGACACAAAATACGAGCAGTACTTC | CASSLGDTKYEQYF
NA | TRBD1 | TRBJ2-7 | TRBV9 | TGTGCCAGCAGCTCGGGACAGGAAACCGAGCAGTACTTC | CASSSGQETEQYF
NA | NA | TRBJ2-7 | TRBV18 | TGTGCCAGCTCACTTACGGAGGAGCAGTACTTC | CASSLTEEQYF
few | NA | TRBJ2-2 | TRBV19 | TGTGCCAGTAGTATAGATCTGTCGACTTACACCGGGGAGCTGTTTTTT | CASSIDLSTYTGELFF